The rows below give T cell receptor beta chains drawn from one sample of a study of blood T cell repertoires in COVID-19. Only in-frame clones appear in the TCRdb table, and some are missing; sequencing was by immunoSEQ multiplex PCR. The sample carries a few hundred thousand clones, around 85% recorded once. The sample taken for sequencing was peripheral blood. These receptors all stem from a human donor in a cohort sampled during active COVID-19. Each CDR3 is given with its conserved first and last residue. Each record gives: J gene, V gene, CDR3 protein.

TRBJ1-2,TRBV20-1,CSARGNGYTF
TRBJ1-6,TRBV13,CASRIRDGYSPLHF
TRBJ1-1,TRBV15,CATSETFGGTEAFF
TRBJ1-5,TRBV7-2,CASSAGTSPNQPQHF
TRBJ2-7,TRBV19,CASSIVSKGTASYEQYF
TRBJ1-2,TRBV25-1,CASRARQAYGYTF
TRBJ1-1,TRBV6-5,CASSYGQSNTEAFF
TRBJ1-1,TRBV19,CASHRGTGGLNTEAFF
TRBJ1-2,TRBV27,CASSPRVNYGYTF
TRBJ1-6,TRBV5-5,CASSSLGQGSPLHF
TRBJ2-3,TRBV6-5,CASSSDLAGSTDTQYF
TRBJ2-3,TRBV24-1,CATSDPYTQYF
TRBJ1-2,TRBV15,CATSRVRTGPGYTF
TRBJ2-4,TRBV2,CASREGGAKNIQYF
TRBJ1-5,TRBV18,CASSPQTGSSNQPQHF
TRBJ1-2,TRBV3-1/TRBV3-2,CASRDRGDYGYTF
TRBJ1-2,TRBV3-1/TRBV3-2,CASSQDLRNYGYTF
TRBJ2-7,TRBV29-1,CSGTGTDSYEQYF
TRBJ1-2,TRBV29-1,CSVGQGIFGYTF
TRBJ2-1,TRBV27,CASSHVRTSGALYNEQFF
TRBJ2-7,TRBV7-6,CASSLTQGNAYEQYF
TRBJ2-7,TRBV9,CASSPSAGKSEQYF
TRBJ1-4,TRBV7-9,CASSQGAEKLFF
TRBJ2-3,TRBV5-6,CASSGGDRENTDTQYF
TRBJ2-2,TRBV14,CASSRPGQGFGELFF
TRBJ2-2,TRBV3-1/TRBV3-2,CASASTAPRGTGELFF
TRBJ2-3,TRBV5-4,CASRRAGTDTQYF
TRBJ2-3,TRBV3-1/TRBV3-2,CASRAQGEADTQYF
TRBJ2-2,TRBV4-2,CASSQERAGRGQGRTGELFF
TRBJ1-1,TRBV7-9,CASTRIGEWTEAFF
TRBJ1-5,TRBV19,CASSLRTGDQPQHF
TRBJ2-7,TRBV13,CASSDRGQGPREQYF
TRBJ2-1,TRBV5-4,CASSTSGGPGENEQFF
TRBJ2-7,TRBV12-3/TRBV12-4,CASSPGTIEQYF
TRBJ1-2,TRBV9,CASSVGGAQRGYTF
TRBJ1-3,TRBV7-6,CASSHFRGTGSGNTIYF
TRBJ2-7,TRBV18,CATATGVLGPYEQYF
TRBJ1-4,TRBV2,CASAEGRANEKLFF
TRBJ1-6,TRBV6-1,CASREPGQGVGSPLHF
TRBJ2-7,TRBV6-1,CASSEARGHEQYF
TRBJ2-7,TRBV5-4,CASSLGGPSYEQYF
TRBJ1-4,TRBV19,CASSIEPGLREKLFF
TRBJ2-7,TRBV3-1/TRBV3-2,CASSQLDSTDEQYF
TRBJ1-1,TRBV30,CACTQGAINAEAFF
TRBJ1-2,TRBV13,CASSPTGNYGYTF
TRBJ1-1,TRBV5-4,CASSPPYGGTEAFF
TRBJ2-1,TRBV3-1/TRBV3-2,CASSPDRGLNREQFF
TRBJ2-7,TRBV14,CASSQATGGLEQYF
TRBJ2-3,TRBV24-1,CATSTRDRGGTDTQYF
TRBJ1-1,TRBV27,CASSSSGQWGTEAFF